A single sample gave rise to the 15 T cell receptor beta chains below, sequenced in a study of cytomegalovirus exposure and HLA in healthy donors (dated by TCRdb to the late 2010s). The library was generated by the immunoSEQ multiplex PCR assay. The source is immuneACCESS, and TCRdb retained only in-frame sequences with V and J called. Part of the clones is not carried over; for the studies checked, unresolved V genes explain less than half of this, and the remainder is unexplained. This sample has 98,000 or so clones in its table, and approximately 85% of those were observed once. The top ten clones comprise around 2.7% of the sample. The specimen sequenced was PBMCs. The origin of the receptors is a woman between 18 and 29 years old in good health and CMV-seronegative.

J is TRBJ2-7 and V is TRBV28; maybe TRBD2 (5 bases). The CDR3 spans 14 residues. V was clipped by 5 bases and J by 2 bases, with 13 bases between them. CDR1 MDHEN and CDR2 SYDVKM come from the germline V gene. The CDR3 loop reads CASSRDYAPYEQYF. CDR3 nucleotide sequence: TGTGCCAGCAGTCGTGACTACGCCCCCTACGAGCAGTACTTC.

The chain recombines TRBV5-1 with TRBJ1-4, with TRBD1 as a possible D gene (5 bases). The CDR3 runs 15 residues. Germline V lookup: CDR1 SGHRS, CDR2 YFSETQ. V lost 2 bases and J lost 7, with 15 bases in between. The CDR3 loop is CASSFSGGGGEKLFF. The CDR3, as DNA: TGCGCCAGCAGCTTTAGTGGCGGGGGGGGTGAAAAACTGTTTTTT.

This clone has just a few counts. The V gene is TRBV6-4, the J gene TRBJ2-3; 12 nucleotides align to TRBD2. The trim removed 4 bases at V and 1 base at J, leaving 0 bases unmatched. The CDR3 consists of 15 residues. The V gene's germline CDR1 is MRHNA and CDR2 SNTAGT. CDR3 sequence: CASSGLAGGTDTQYF. The CDR3 DNA reads TGTGCCAGCAGTGGACTAGCGGGGGGCACAGATACGCAGTATTTT.

This sequence joins TRBV10-3 and TRBJ1-5; D call uncertain. CDR1 and CDR2 (germline): ENHRY, SYGVKD. V was clipped by 0 bases and J by 8 bases, with 8 bases between them. This CDR3 comprises 13 residues. This CDR3 is CAISESGREPQHF. In DNA, the CDR3 is TGTGCCATCAGTGAGTCGGGGAGGGAGCCCCAGCATTTT.

The rearrangement links TRBV7-2 to TRBJ2-7; TRBD2 aligns across 9 bases. Germline assignment: CDR1 SGHTA and CDR2 FQGNSA. CDR3 length equals 15 residues. V lost 5 bases to trimming and J lost 7 bases; unmatched junction nucleotides: 12. CDR3 residues: CASSPAQRGVSEQYF. CDR3 sequence (DNA): TGTGCCAGCAGCCCAGCCCAGCGGGGGGTCTCTGAGCAGTACTTC.

The rearrangement joins TRBV30 to TRBJ2-7; a weak D match, TRBD2 (7 bases). This CDR3 is 13 amino acids long. V was clipped by 5 bases and J by 4 bases, with 15 bases between them. Germline loops: CDR1 GTSNPN, CDR2 SVGIG (reference sequence). In nucleotides, the CDR3 is TGTGCCTGGTGGAACAGGGAGGGATACGAGCAGTACTTC. It specifies CAWWNREGYEQYF.

This chain connects TRBV6-1 to TRBJ2-1, with D maybe TRBD2 (7 bases). V lost 0 bases, J lost 8 bases, and 11 bases lay in between. Looked up from germline, CDR1 is MNHNS and CDR2 is SASEGT. This CDR3 contains 14 residues. For the CDR3, the DNA is TGTGCCAGCAGTGAAGCGGGGGGGCCAGATGAGCAGTTCTTC. Its translation is CASSEAGGPDEQFF.

This clone was counted once. V gene TRBV5-1 combines with J gene TRBJ2-5; 11 bases agree with TRBD1. CDR3 length: 16 residues. Trimming cost V 2 bases and J 4 bases; bases outside gene matches: 7. CDR1 SGHRS and CDR2 YFSETQ come from the germline V gene. Here the CDR3 reads CASSLGQGALPETQYF. For the CDR3, the DNA is TGCGCCAGCAGCTTAGGACAGGGGGCGCTCCCAGAGACCCAGTACTTC.

The chain is built from TRBV7-9 and TRBJ1-1; D gene uncertain. The V gene lost 5 bases and the J gene lost 7 bases, with 8 bases spanning the gap. CDR3 length: 11 residues. From germline, CDR1 is SEHNR and CDR2 FQNEAQ (reference sequence). CDR3 DNA sequence: TGTGCCAGCAGCCCCGTAGTTGAAGCTTTCTTT. Translating it yields CASSPVVEAFF.

In the case of this clone: A read error may produce the germline difference seen at one junction end. The chain recombines TRBV4-2 with TRBJ2-6; perhaps TRBD1 as D (5 bases). The CDR3 spans 15 residues. Germline lookup yields CDR1 LGHNA and CDR2 YNFKEQ. In DNA form, the CDR3 reads TGTGCCAGCAGCCAAGCCTCCTCTGGGGCCAACGTCCTAACTTTC. It yields the protein CASSQASSGANVLTF.

The chain is built from TRBV5-4 and TRBJ1-6, with a weak D call TRBD1 (5 bases). The V and J ends lost 0 bases and 5 bases respectively, with 6 bases between them. This CDR3 spans 14 amino acids. The germline gives CDR1 SGHNT, CDR2 YYREEE (reference sequence). This CDR3 reads CASSLGQNNSPLHF. The CDR3 DNA follows: TGTGCCAGCAGCTTGGGACAGAATAATTCACCCCTCCACTTT. Using reference TRBV5-4 and TRBJ1-6 for the parts outside the CDR3, the full variable domain is ETGVTQSPTHLIKTRGQQVTLRCSSQSGHNTVSWYQQALGQGPQFIFQYYREEENGRGNFPPRFSGLQFPNYSSELNVNALELDDSALYLCASSLGQNNSPLHFGNGTRLTVT.

This clone was picked up a small number of times. The rearrangement joins TRBV4-1 to TRBJ1-1; D is unresolved. The CDR3 consists of 14 residues. V was clipped by 6 bases and J by 1 base, with 12 bases between them. The germline V gene has CDR1 MGHRA and CDR2 YSYEKL. CDR3: CASRDGAGNTEAFF. The CDR3 region has the DNA TGCGCCAGCAGGGACGGAGCGGGGAACACTGAAGCTTTCTTT.

This clone was detected only once. J is TRBJ1-4 and V is TRBV5-1, with D maybe TRBD1 (5 bases). The length of the CDR3 is 19 residues. V was shortened by 1 base and J by 0 bases, with 19 bases between the two germline ends. Per the germline V gene, CDR1 is SGHRS and CDR2 is YFSETQ. The CDR3 bases are TGCGCCAGCAGCTTGAGGGGACCGGCGGGAGGGGCAACTAATGAAAAACTGTTTTTT. Translation: CASSLRGPAGGATNEKLFF.

This clone was picked up a small number of times. The chain recombines TRBV28 with TRBJ2-7, with 16 bases matching TRBD2. CDR3 length: 17 residues. Germline V gene lookup returns CDR1 MDHEN and CDR2 SYDVKM. The V segment lost 5 bases and the J segment 5 bases; nucleotides outside the gene matches: 9. This chain's CDR3 is CASSGTSGGARYNEQYF. Here the CDR3 DNA reads TGTGCCAGCAGTGGGACTAGCGGGGGGGCCAGGTACAACGAGCAGTACTTC.

The rearrangement joins TRBV19 to TRBJ1-3; D remains ambiguous. Looked up from germline, CDR1 is LNHDA and CDR2 is SQIVND (reference sequence). The V end lost 8 bases, the J end lost 0 bases, and 14 bases lay between the germline ends. The CDR3 length is 15 residues. DNA of the CDR3: TGTGCCAGTGAAGAAGCCTCCCGCTCTGGAAACACCATATATTTT. Amino acids: CASEEASRSGNTIYF.